A selection of T cell receptor beta chains follows, all from one sample in a study of somatic mutations in cytotoxic T cells in rheumatoid arthritis. TCRdb keeps only in-frame clones here, not all; method: immunoSEQ multiplex PCR. This repertoire shows about 15,000 clones, 65% to 85% found once; its top ten account for 20% to 25%. The specimen was CD8+ T cells sorted from blood. Source of these receptors: an adult with rheumatoid arthritis. CDR3s leave out the opening cysteine and the closing phenylalanine or tryptophan. A D gene is named only where the DNA matches it firmly.

D	V	J	CDR3
.	TRBV5-1	TRBJ1-2	ASSPYSSNYGYT
TRBD1	TRBV23-1	TRBJ2-2	ASSRPLIRGQGASGGELF
TRBD2	TRBV4-2	TRBJ2-7	ASSLRGGTYEQY
.	TRBV13	TRBJ1-1	ASSLGDRYTEAF
.	TRBV7-2	TRBJ2-7	ASTLTPTVWDEQY
.	TRBV19	TRBJ2-7	ASSTQTEWYEQY
.	TRBV9	TRBJ1-5	ASSVVEGGQPQH
.	TRBV7-9	TRBJ1-1	ASRPPSLDRPPNTEAF
TRBD1	TRBV30	TRBJ1-1	AWSAPDRGIEAF
.	TRBV30	TRBJ1-1	AWNLGALEAF
TRBD2	TRBV6-1	TRBJ2-7	ASSERTSGRGEQY
.	TRBV7-9	TRBJ1-2	ASSLGQDIQGYT
TRBD1	TRBV2	TRBJ1-5	ASRQGSSNQPQH
TRBD2	TRBV7-3	TRBJ2-3	ASSPGGGPTDTQY
.	TRBV5-1	TRBJ2-5	ASSLAGLVGIGETQY
.	TRBV6-1	TRBJ2-7	ASSGLDVYEQY
TRBD2	TRBV6-1	TRBJ2-7	ASSEMGLAGGEYEQY
TRBD2	TRBV6-1	TRBJ2-3	ASSESAGGPDTQY
TRBD2	TRBV5-4	TRBJ2-5	ASSSGLAGLGTQY
.	TRBV4-1	TRBJ2-7	ASSQEYGSYEQY
TRBD2	TRBV6-1	TRBJ2-5	ASSEAGLVGETQY
.	TRBV30	TRBJ2-4	AWKDGTFNIQY
.	TRBV9	TRBJ2-6	ASSSFQTLTGANVLT
.	TRBV4-1	TRBJ2-7	ASSQYNAGNYEQY
TRBD2	TRBV10-3	TRBJ2-3	AISEGALRLAGSTDTQY
.	TRBV19	TRBJ2-1	ASSISPHNEQF
.	TRBV12-5	TRBJ1-3	ASGPDIGNTIY
.	TRBV6-5	TRBJ1-2	ASSQDGGGVGYT
TRBD2	TRBV13	TRBJ2-1	ASSRDYYNEQF